This T cell receptor beta chain comes out of a study of CD8 T cells in ankylosing spondylitis. In its sample, this clonotype was seen many times. Via MiXCR, TCRdb re-called the 5' RACE reads, giving one row per CDR3 protein. The data hold 200,000 to 300,000 distinct CDR3 sequences, with roughly a quarter observed a single time. This CDR3 spans 18 amino acids. The V gene's germline CDR1 is ENHRY and CDR2 SYGVKD. Trimming at V came to 0 bases and at J to 6 bases, leaving 12 bases not matched to a gene. The origin of this receptor is a male donor with ankylosing spondylitis or in good health (not recorded which). Sequencing used blood, either unsorted or a sorted T cell fraction (not recorded which). The chain is built from TRBV10-3 and TRBJ2-1, with 9 bases lining up with TRBD1. The CDR3 is CAISESFQPHRGRNEQFF. The CDR3 DNA follows: TGTGCCATCAGTGAGTCATTCCAACCTCACAGGGGGCGCAATGAGCAGTTCTTC.